A selection of T cell receptor beta chains follows, all from one sample in a study of T cells in Graves' hyperthyroidism and ophthalmopathy. TCRdb independently ran MiXCR on the multiplex PCR reads; one entry per CDR3 protein. The sample includes 550,000 to 700,000 distinct CDR3 sequences, 35% to 55% seen only once; the top ten take under 20%. Input material: peripheral blood or thyroid tissue (not recorded which). These receptors were obtained from an adult woman with Graves' disease, either hyperthyroidism or ophthalmopathy (not recorded which). Both conserved end residues are part of each CDR3. D genes are given only for firm matches. Size values are once, few and many counts, or a class for expanded clones, and some rows have none.

>many|.|TRBV9|TRBJ2-2
TGTGCCAGCAGCGCCAGGGATGCCGGGGAGCTGTTTTTT
CASSARDAGELFF
>few|TRBD1|TRBV25-1|TRBJ1-6
TGTGCCAGCAGGCTGGGACAGGGAAGTTCACCCCTCCACTTT
CASRLGQGSSPLHF
>.|.|TRBV10-1|TRBJ2-5
TGCGCCAGCAGAGCCCAGGGGACCCAGTACTTC
CASRAQGTQYF
>.|TRBD1|TRBV10-3|TRBJ2-2
TGTGCCATCAGTGAGCCAAATTACCGGGACAGCTCCTACACCGGGGAGCTGTTTTTT
CAISEPNYRDSSYTGELFF
>many|.|TRBV10-3|TRBJ2-6
TGTGCCATCCGCCAATTAGGGGCCGAATTCTCGGGGGCCAACGTCCTGACTTTC
CAIRQLGAEFSGANVLTF
>many|.|TRBV5-1|TRBJ2-7
TGCGCCAGCAGCCCAAGGGGGGGCTCCTACGAGCAGTACTTC
CASSPRGGSYEQYF
>few|.|TRBV28|TRBJ2-7
TGTGCCAGCAGGGCAGGCGTGGGGGAGCAGTACTTC
CASRAGVGEQYF
>few|.|TRBV19|TRBJ1-1
TGTGCCAGTAGTACAACGGCGGTTGGGACTGAAGCTTTCTTT
CASSTTAVGTEAFF
>.|.|TRBV20-1|TRBJ1-1
TGCAGTGCTAGAGATCTCAGGGGCGGGGACACTGAAGCTTTCTTT
CSARDLRGGDTEAFF
>once|.|TRBV29-1|TRBJ2-7
TGCAGCGTTGCCGGGTCAGGGTCGGCGAACGAGCAGTACTTC
CSVAGSGSANEQYF
>.|.|TRBV20-1|TRBJ1-2
TGCAGTGCTAGGACAACTAACTATGGCTACACCTTC
CSARTTNYGYTF
>.|.|TRBV4-1|TRBJ1-1
TGTGCCAGCAGCCACCTAGGAGGGAGGAGGGCCTTCTTT
CASSHLGGRRAFF
>many|.|TRBV5-1|TRBJ2-5
TGCGCCAGCAGCTTCCCCAAAGTGGGAGACTGGGAGACCCAGTACTTC
CASSFPKVGDWETQYF
>many|.|TRBV29-1|TRBJ1-2
TGCAGCGCCACGGACGGGTTATATGGCTACACCTTC
CSATDGLYGYTF
>.|.|TRBV19|TRBJ1-5
TGTGCCAGTAGTATAGATCGGCGAAACGGGATCAATCAGCCCCAGCATTTT
CASSIDRRNGINQPQHF
>few|.|TRBV20-1|TRBJ2-7
TGCAGTGCTAGAAGTCCGGGGCCTATGGGGCAGTACTTC
CSARSPGPMGQYF
>.|.|TRBV2|TRBJ2-5
TGTGCCAGCAGACGCGGCTCCGTGACCCAGTACTTC
CASRRGSVTQYF
>.|.|TRBV29-1|TRBJ1-4
TGCAGCGTTGAGGGGCCAACTAATGAAAAACTGTTTTTT
CSVEGPTNEKLFF
>few|.|TRBV7-9|TRBJ2-7
TGTGCCAGCAGCTTGATTGCGGGCGGTTCCTACGAGCAGTACTTC
CASSLIAGGSYEQYF
>many|.|TRBV7-9|TRBJ1-3
TGTGCCAGCAGCCTGACAGAGTTTCTAGGAAACACCATATATTTT
CASSLTEFLGNTIYF
>few|TRBD2|TRBV7-8|TRBJ2-7
TGTGCCAGCAGCCCAGCCTTCACTAGCGGAAGCTACGAGCAGTACTTC
CASSPAFTSGSYEQYF
>.|.|TRBV7-6|TRBJ2-5
TGTGCCAGCAGCTTGGCCTATGAGGGGTACCAAGAGACCCAGTACTTC
CASSLAYEGYQETQYF
>.|.|TRBV20-1|TRBJ1-5
TGCAGTGCTAGTACCGGAATCCAGCATTTT
CSASTGIQHF
>.|.|TRBV2|TRBJ1-4
TGTGCCAGCAGTGAGAAGGGACTGGGCGCAGCTAATGAAAAACTGTTTTTT
CASSEKGLGAANEKLFF
>many|TRBD1|TRBV7-3|TRBJ2-7
TGTGCCAGCCGACCGGGACAGGGTGTGGGGGAGCAGTACTTC
CASRPGQGVGEQYF
>.|TRBD1|TRBV25-1|TRBJ1-2
TGTGCCAGCAGTGCGGGACCCGGGACAGGGCTAAACTATGGCTACACCTTC
CASSAGPGTGLNYGYTF
>many|TRBD1|TRBV6-5|TRBJ1-2
TGTGCCAGCAGTCGGACAGGGGGCTATGGCTACACCTTC
CASSRTGGYGYTF
>.|TRBD1|TRBV2|TRBJ2-7
TGTGCCAGCAGTGCTTGGACAGGGGGCACGTACGAGCAGTACTTC
CASSAWTGGTYEQYF
>many|.|TRBV20-1|TRBJ2-5
TGCAGTCCAACGACAGGGAGGTTCCGGTACTTC
CSPTTGRFRYF
>many|.|TRBV2|TRBJ1-4
TGTGCCAGCAGTGTCCGCTCCACAGCAACTAATGAAAAACTGTTTTTT
CASSVRSTATNEKLFF
>many|.|TRBV16|TRBJ2-5
TGTGCCAGCAGCCAATCGATGGCTGTGGGCCAGGAGACCCAGTACTTC
CASSQSMAVGQETQYF
>few|TRBD2|TRBV10-1|TRBJ2-3
TGCGCCAGCAGTGATAGCGGGAGGGCCGCAGATACGCAGTATTTT
CASSDSGRAADTQYF
>many|.|TRBV19|TRBJ2-7
TGTGCCAGTAGTATAGGCCCTCCCCCTGGATACGAGCAGTACTTC
CASSIGPPPGYEQYF
>.|.|TRBV6-6|TRBJ1-3
TGTGCCAGCAGTTACTCGTACCGGGCAGGCGGAAACACCATATATTTT
CASSYSYRAGGNTIYF
>many|.|TRBV7-9|TRBJ1-1
TGTGCCAGCACCTTGGGGCACACTGAAGCTTTCTTT
CASTLGHTEAFF
>many|TRBD2|TRBV6-1|TRBJ2-7
TGTGCCAGCAGGAAGACTAGCGGGGGGCCCTACGAGCAGTACTTC
CASRKTSGGPYEQYF
>.|.|TRBV28|TRBJ2-5
TGTGCCAGCAGCTCCACTAGCCGCGAGACCCAGTACTTC
CASSSTSRETQYF
>.|.|TRBV29-1|TRBJ1-3
TGCAGCGTTGAGAGGGGTACGGGAAACACCATATATTTT
CSVERGTGNTIYF
>many|.|TRBV6-5|TRBJ1-2
TGTGCCAGCAGTGAATCCGGGACGGCCTATGGCTACACCTTC
CASSESGTAYGYTF
>.|.|TRBV2|TRBJ1-1
TGTGCCAGCATCCCGGATGGAGGTGAAGCTTTCTTT
CASIPDGGEAFF